In its sample, the clone carrying this T cell receptor (beta chain) was seen a few times. Its antigen is unknown. This sample was included in a study of naive and memory T cell subsets. Study-level results: Possibly reflecting memory cells re-expressing CD45RA, a few larger clonotypes occurred in naive repertoires, especially CD8. No ground truth validated the naive and memory repertoire findings. A clonotype means one alpha or beta sequence, not an alpha/beta pair.

The beta constant-region primer was an equimolar mix of two oligonucleotides covering TRBC1 and TRBC2. Ligated cDNA was amplified by four rounds of PCR with nested alpha and beta constant-region primers and SP2. TCRdb recomputed calls from the UMI-ligation and nested PCR reads with MiXCR, one row per CDR3 protein. The table shows about 150,000 distinct CDR3 sequences, with over 20% occurring only once. The V segment lost 10 bases and the J segment 5 bases; nucleotides outside the gene matches: 10. The germline gives CDR1 SNHLY, CDR2 FYNNEI. The CDR3 totals 14 residues. The sequenced sample was naive CD4+ T cells from blood. The TCR was taken from a human donor in good health. The chain combines TRBV2 with TRBJ2-1; 8 bases line up with TRBD1. Here the CDR3 reads CATSMGTGNNEQFF. The CDR3 DNA follows: TGTGCCACCTCCATGGGGACAGGCAACAATGAGCAGTTCTTC.